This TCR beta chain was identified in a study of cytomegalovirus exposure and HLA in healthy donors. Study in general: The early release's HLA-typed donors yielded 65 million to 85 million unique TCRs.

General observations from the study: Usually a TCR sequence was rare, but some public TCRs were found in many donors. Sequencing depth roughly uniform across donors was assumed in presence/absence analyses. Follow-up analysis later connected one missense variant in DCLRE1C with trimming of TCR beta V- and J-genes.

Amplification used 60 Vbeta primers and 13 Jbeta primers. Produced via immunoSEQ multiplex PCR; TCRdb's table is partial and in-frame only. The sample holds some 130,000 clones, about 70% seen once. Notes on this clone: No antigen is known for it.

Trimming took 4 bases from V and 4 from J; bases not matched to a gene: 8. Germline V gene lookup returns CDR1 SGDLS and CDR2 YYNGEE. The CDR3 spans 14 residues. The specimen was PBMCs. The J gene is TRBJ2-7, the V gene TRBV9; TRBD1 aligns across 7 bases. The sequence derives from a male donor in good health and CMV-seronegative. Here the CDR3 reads CASSPQQGLYEQYF. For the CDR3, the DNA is TGTGCCAGCAGCCCTCAACAGGGGTTATACGAGCAGTACTTC.